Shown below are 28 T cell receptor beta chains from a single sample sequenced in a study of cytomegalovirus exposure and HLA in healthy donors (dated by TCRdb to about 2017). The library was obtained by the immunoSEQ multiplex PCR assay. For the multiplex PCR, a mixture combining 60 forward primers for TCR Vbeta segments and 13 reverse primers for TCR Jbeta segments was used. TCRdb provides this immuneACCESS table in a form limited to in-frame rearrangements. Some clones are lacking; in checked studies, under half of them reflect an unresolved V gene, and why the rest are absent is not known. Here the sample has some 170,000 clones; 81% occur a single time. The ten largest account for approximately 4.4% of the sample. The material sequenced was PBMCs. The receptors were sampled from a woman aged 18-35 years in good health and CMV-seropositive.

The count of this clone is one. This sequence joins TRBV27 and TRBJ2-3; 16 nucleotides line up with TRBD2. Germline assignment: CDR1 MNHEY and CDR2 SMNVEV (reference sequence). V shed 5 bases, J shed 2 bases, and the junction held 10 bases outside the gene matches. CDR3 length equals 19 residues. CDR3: CASSEGLAGGSGDTDTQYF. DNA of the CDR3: TGTGCCAGCAGTGAGGGACTAGCGGGGGGGTCGGGCGACACAGATACGCAGTATTTT.

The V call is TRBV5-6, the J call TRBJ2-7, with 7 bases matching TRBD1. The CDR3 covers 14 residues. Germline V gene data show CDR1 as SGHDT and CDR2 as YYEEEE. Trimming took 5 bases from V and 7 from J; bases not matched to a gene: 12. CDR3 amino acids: CASRTPGQRFEQYF. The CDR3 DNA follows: TGTGCCAGCAGGACACCGGGACAGCGTTTTGAGCAGTACTTC.

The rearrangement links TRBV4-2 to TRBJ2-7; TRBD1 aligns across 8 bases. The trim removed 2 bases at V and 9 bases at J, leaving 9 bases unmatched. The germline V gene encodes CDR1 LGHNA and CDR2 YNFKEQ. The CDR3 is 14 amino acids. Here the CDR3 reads CASSQPGQVAWQYF. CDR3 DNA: TGTGCCAGCAGCCAACCGGGACAGGTAGCTTGGCAGTACTTC.

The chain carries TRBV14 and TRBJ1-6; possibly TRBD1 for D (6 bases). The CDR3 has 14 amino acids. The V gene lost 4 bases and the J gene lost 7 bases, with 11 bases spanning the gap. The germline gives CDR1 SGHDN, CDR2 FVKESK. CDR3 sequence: CASSPGQGNSPLHF. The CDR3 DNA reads TGTGCCAGCAGCCCGGGGCAGGGGAATTCACCCCTCCACTTT.

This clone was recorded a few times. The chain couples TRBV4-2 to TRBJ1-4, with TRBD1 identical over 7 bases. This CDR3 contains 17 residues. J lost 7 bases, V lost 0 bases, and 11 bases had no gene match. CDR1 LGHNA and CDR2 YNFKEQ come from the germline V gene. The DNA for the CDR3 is TGTGCCAGCAGCCAAGAAGGGACGAGGGGGCTGGGTGAAAAACTGTTTTTT. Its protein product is CASSQEGTRGLGEKLFF.

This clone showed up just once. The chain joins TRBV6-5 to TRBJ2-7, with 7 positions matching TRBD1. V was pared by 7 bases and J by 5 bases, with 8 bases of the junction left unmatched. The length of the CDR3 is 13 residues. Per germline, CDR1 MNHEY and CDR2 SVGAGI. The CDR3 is CASTDTGDNEQYF. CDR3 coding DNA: TGTGCCAGCACTGACACAGGGGACAACGAGCAGTACTTC.

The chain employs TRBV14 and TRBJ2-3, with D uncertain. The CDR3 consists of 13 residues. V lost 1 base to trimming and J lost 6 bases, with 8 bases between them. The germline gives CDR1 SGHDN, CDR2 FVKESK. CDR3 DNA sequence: TGTGCCAGCAGCCAAGGTAATCGGGATACGCAGTATTTT. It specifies CASSQGNRDTQYF.

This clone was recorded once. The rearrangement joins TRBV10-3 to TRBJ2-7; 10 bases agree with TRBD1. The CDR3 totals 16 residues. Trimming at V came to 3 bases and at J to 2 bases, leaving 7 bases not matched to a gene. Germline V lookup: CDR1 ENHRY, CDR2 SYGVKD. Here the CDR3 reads CAISDPGQGTPYEQYF. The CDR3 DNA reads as TGTGCCATCAGTGACCCGGGACAGGGGACTCCCTACGAGCAGTACTTC.

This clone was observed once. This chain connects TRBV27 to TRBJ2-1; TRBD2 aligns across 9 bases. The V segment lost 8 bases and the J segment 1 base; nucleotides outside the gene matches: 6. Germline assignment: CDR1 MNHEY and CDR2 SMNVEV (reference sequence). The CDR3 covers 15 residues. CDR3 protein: CASRSAGGSYNEQFF. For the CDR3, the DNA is TGTGCCAGCCGATCAGCGGGGGGATCCTACAATGAGCAGTTCTTC.

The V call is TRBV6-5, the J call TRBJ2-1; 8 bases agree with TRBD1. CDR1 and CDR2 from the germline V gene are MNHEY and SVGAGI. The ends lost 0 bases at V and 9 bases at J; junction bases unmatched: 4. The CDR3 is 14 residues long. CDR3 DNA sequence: TGTGCCAGCAGTTACTCGGACAGGGCTGGTGAGCAGTTCTTC. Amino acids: CASSYSDRAGEQFF.

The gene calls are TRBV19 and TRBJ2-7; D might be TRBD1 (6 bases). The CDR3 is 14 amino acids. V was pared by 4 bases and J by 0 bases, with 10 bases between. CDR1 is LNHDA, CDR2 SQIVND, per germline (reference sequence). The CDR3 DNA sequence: TGTGCCAGTAGTAACCAGGGGAGCTCCTACGAGCAGTACTTC. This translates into CASSNQGSSYEQYF.

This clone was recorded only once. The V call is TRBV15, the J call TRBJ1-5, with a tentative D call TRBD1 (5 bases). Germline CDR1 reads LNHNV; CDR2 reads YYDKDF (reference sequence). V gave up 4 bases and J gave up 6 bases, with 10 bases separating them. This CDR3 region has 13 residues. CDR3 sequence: CATSTFRGQPQHF. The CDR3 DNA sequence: TGTGCCACCAGCACCTTTAGGGGTCAGCCCCAGCATTTT.

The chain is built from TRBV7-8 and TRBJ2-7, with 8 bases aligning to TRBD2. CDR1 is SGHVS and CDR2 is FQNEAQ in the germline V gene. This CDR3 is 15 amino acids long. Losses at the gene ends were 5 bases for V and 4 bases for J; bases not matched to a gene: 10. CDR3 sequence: CASSLGGGPRYEQYF. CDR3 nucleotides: TGTGCCAGCAGCCTCGGGGGGGGGCCGAGATACGAGCAGTACTTC.

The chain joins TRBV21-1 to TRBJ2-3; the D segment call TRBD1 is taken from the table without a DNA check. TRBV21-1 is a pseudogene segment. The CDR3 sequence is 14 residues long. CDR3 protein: CASSKTGTTDTQYF. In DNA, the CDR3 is TGTGCCAGCAGCAAGACAGGGACCACAGATACGCAGTATTTT.

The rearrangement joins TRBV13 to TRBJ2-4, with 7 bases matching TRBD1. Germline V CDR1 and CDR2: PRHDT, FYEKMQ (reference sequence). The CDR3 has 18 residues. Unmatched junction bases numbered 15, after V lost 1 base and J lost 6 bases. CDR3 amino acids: CASSLVGYTGARGNIQYF. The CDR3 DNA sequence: TGTGCCAGCAGCTTAGTTGGGTACACAGGGGCCCGCGGAAACATTCAGTACTTC.

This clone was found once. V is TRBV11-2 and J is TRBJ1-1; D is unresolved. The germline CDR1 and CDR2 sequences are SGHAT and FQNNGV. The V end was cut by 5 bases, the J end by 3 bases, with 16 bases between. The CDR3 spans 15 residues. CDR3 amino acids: CASSPRAPLDTEAFF. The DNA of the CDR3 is TGTGCCAGCAGCCCCCGAGCGCCCCTGGACACTGAAGCTTTCTTT.

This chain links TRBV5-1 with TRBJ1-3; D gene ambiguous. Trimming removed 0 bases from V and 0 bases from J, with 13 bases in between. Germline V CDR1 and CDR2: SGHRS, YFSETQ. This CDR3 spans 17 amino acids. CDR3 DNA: TGCGCCAGCAGCTTGGAACAGCTTGCCACCTCTGGAAACACCATATATTTT. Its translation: CASSLEQLATSGNTIYF.

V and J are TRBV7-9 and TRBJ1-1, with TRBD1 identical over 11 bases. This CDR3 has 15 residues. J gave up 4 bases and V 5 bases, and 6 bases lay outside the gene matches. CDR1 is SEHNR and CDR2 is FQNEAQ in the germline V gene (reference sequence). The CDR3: CASSPRTGGSTEAFF. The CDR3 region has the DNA TGTGCCAGCAGCCCCCGGACAGGGGGCTCCACTGAAGCTTTCTTT. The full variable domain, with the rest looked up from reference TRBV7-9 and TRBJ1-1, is DTGVSQNPRHKITKRGQNVTFRCDPISEHNRLYWYRQTLGQGPEFLTYFQNEAQLEKSRLLSDRFSAERPKGSFSTLEIQRTEQGDSAMYLCASSPRTGGSTEAFFGQGTRLTVV.

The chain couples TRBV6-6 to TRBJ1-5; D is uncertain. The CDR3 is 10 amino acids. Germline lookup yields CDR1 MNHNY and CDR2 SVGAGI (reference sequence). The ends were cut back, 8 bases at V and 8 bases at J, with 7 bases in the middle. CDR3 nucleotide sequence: TGTGCCAGCGCGCCCGAGCCCCAGCATTTT. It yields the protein CASAPEPQHF.

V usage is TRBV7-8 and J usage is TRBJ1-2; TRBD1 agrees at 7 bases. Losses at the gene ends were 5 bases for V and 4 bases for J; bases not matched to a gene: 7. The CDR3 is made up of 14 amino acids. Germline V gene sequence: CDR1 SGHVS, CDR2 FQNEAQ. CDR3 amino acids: CASSKVDRAYGYTF. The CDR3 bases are TGTGCCAGCAGCAAAGTAGACAGGGCCTATGGCTACACCTTC.

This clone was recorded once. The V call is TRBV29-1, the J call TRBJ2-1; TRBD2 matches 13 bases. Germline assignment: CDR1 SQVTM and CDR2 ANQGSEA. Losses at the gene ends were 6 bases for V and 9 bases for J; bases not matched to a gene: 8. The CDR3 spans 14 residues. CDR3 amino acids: CSVKLAGGPGEQFF. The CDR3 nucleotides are TGCAGCGTGAAACTAGCGGGGGGGCCGGGTGAGCAGTTCTTC.

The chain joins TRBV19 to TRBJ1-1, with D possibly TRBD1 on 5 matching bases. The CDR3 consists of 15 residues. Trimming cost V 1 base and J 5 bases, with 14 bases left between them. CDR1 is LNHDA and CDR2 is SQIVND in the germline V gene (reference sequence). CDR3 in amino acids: CASSIGGTGETEAFF. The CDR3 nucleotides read TGTGCCAGTAGTATAGGCGGGACGGGGGAAACTGAAGCTTTCTTT.

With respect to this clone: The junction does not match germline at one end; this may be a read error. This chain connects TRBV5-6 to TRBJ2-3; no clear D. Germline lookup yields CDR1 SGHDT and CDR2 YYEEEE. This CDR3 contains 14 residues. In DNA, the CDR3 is TGTGCCAGCAGCCCACGTTGGAGCACCGATACGCAGTATTTT. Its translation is CASSPRWSTDTQYF.

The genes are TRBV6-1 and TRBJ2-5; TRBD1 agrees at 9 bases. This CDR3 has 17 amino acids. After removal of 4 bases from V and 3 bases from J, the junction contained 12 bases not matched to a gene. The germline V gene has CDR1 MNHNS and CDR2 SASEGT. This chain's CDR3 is CASSGGGTGLAKETQYF. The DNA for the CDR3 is TGTGCCAGCAGTGGGGGAGGGACAGGGTTGGCTAAAGAGACCCAGTACTTC.

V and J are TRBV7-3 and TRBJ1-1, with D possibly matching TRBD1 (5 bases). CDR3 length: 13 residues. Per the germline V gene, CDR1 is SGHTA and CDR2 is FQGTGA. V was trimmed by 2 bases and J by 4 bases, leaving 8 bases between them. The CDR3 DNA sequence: TGTGCCAGCAGCTTAGTCAGGGCCACTGAAGCTTTCTTT. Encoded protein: CASSLVRATEAFF. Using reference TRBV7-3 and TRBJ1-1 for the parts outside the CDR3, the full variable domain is GAGVSQTPSNKVTEKGKYVELRCDPISGHTALYWYRQSLGQGPEFLIYFQGTGAADDSGLPNDRFFAVRPEGSVSTLKIQRTERGDSAVYLCASSLVRATEAFFGQGTRLTVV.

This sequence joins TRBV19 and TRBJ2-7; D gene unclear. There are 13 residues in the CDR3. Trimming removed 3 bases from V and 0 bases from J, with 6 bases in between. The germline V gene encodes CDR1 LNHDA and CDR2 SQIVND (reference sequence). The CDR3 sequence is CASSIKSSYEQYF. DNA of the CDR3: TGTGCCAGTAGTATCAAGAGCTCCTACGAGCAGTACTTC.

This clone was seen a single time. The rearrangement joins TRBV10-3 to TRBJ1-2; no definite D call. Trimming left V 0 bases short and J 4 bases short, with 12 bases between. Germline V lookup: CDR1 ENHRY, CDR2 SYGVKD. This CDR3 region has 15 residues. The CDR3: CAISESEETTYGYTF. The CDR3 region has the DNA TGTGCCATCAGTGAGTCCGAAGAAACTACCTATGGCTACACCTTC.

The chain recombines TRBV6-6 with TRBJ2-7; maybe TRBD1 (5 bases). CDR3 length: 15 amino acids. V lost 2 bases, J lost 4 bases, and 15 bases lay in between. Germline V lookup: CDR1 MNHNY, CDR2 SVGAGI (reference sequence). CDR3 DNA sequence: TGTGCCAGCAGTTACGGGGCAGGGTCCATGTACGAGCAGTACTTC. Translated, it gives CASSYGAGSMYEQYF.